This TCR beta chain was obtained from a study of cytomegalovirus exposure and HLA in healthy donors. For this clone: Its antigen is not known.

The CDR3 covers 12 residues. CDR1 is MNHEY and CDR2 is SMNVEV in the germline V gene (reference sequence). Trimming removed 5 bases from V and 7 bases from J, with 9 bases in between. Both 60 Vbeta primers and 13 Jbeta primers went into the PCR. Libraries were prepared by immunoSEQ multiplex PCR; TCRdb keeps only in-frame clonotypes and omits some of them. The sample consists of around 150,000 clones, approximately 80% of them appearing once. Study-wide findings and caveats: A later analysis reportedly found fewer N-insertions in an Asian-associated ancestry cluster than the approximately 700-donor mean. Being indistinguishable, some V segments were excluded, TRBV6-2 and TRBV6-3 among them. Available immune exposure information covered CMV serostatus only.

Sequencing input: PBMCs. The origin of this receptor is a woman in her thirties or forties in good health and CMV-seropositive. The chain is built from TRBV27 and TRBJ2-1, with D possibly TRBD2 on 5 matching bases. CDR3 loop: CASSGRRNEQFF. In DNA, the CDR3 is TGTGCCAGCAGTGGCCGGAGGAATGAGCAGTTCTTC.